Listed below are T cell receptor beta chains from one sample, sequenced in a study of T cells of healthy individuals. TCRdb analysed the 5' RACE reads with MiXCR anew, one entry per CDR3 protein. The table shows tens of thousands of distinct CDR3 sequences, with about 15% occurring only once. These receptors were obtained from a human donor in good health. Both conserved end residues are part of each CDR3. The D gene is left open where the match is weak. Clone size, where shown, is once, few, many, or a class for clones that have expanded.

j_gene | v_gene | abundance | d_gene | CDR3aa | CDR3nt
TRBJ1-4 | TRBV29-1 | many | NA | CSVELGEKLFF | TGCAGCGTTGAATTGGGGGAAAAACTGTTTTTT
TRBJ1-1 | TRBV28 | NA | NA | CASSLFTALNTEAFF | TGTGCCAGCAGTTTATTTACAGCCTTGAACACTGAAGCTTTCTTT
TRBJ2-7 | TRBV6-5 | NA | TRBD2 | CASGLAGGRREQYF | TGTGCCAGCGGGCTTGCGGGGGGACGTCGGGAGCAGTACTTC
TRBJ2-1 | TRBV4-2 | few | TRBD1 | CASSHTGTGTNGEQFF | TGTGCCAGCAGCCATACCGGGACAGGGACAAACGGTGAGCAGTTCTTC
TRBJ2-5 | TRBV7-2 | few | NA | CASSQDLMRGRQTQYF | TGTGCCAGCAGCCAAGATCTTATGCGGGGTCGACAGACCCAGTACTTC
TRBJ2-1 | TRBV7-2 | few | NA | CASSLEGGLLSYNEQFF | TGTGCCAGCAGCTTGGAGGGGGGACTATTATCCTACAATGAGCAGTTCTTC
TRBJ2-7 | TRBV9 | many | NA | CASSPSPGDEQYF | TGTGCCAGCAGCCCCTCCCCGGGGGACGAGCAGTACTTC
TRBJ1-2 | TRBV4-2 | many | NA | CASSQGGQSNYGYTF | TGTGCCAGCAGCCAAGGCGGACAGTCTAACTATGGCTACACCTTC
TRBJ1-2 | TRBV21-1 | many | NA | CARPRLGRPYGYTF | TGTGCCAGGCCTCGGTTAGGGAGGCCCTATGGCTACACCTTC
TRBJ1-2 | TRBV7-2 | NA | NA | CASSLAVTGPTTNYGYTF | TGTGCCAGCAGCTTAGCCGTTACAGGTCCCACCACTAACTATGGCTACACCTTC
TRBJ2-5 | TRBV7-2 | many | NA | CASSLGGIAETQYF | TGTGCCAGCAGCTTAGGCGGGATCGCAGAGACCCAGTACTTC
TRBJ2-5 | TRBV20-1 | NA | TRBD2 | CSAPRRGGHETQYF | TGCAGTGCTCCCCGGAGGGGAGGGCATGAGACCCAGTACTTC
TRBJ2-7 | TRBV12-3/TRBV12-4 | many | NA | CASGTGPGGDEQYF | TGTGCCAGCGGAACCGGGCCGGGTGGGGACGAGCAGTACTTC
TRBJ2-5 | TRBV20-1 | many | TRBD1 | CSARGDRVQETQYF | TGCAGTGCTAGAGGCGACAGGGTACAAGAGACCCAGTACTTC
TRBJ2-3 | TRBV24-1 | NA | NA | CATSDFSATDTQYF | TGTGCCACCAGTGATTTTTCAGCCACAGATACGCAGTATTTT
TRBJ1-2 | TRBV5-1 | NA | TRBD1 | CASSPANGQGGYGYTF | TGCGCCAGCAGCCCGGCCAATGGACAGGGCGGCTATGGCTACACCTTC
TRBJ1-2 | TRBV2 | many | NA | CATLGAGSTYGYTF | TGTGCCACCCTTGGGGCAGGGTCGACCTATGGCTACACCTTC
TRBJ2-7 | TRBV7-2 | once | NA | CASSPPQRGSYEQYF | TGTGCCAGCAGCCCGCCGCAACGGGGGTCCTACGAGCAGTACTTC
TRBJ2-7 | TRBV20-1 | NA | NA | CSASPGVSYEQYF | TGCAGCGCTAGCCCAGGGGTGAGCTACGAGCAGTACTTC
TRBJ2-6 | TRBV9 | many | TRBD2 | CASSVGAGVRANVLTF | TGTGCCAGCAGCGTAGGAGCGGGAGTGAGAGCCAACGTCCTGACTTTC
TRBJ1-3 | TRBV4-1 | many | NA | CASSQVGGAIQNWLSGSGNTIYF | TGCGCCAGCAGCCAAGTGGGCGGGGCCATTCAGAACTGGCTTTCTGGCTCTGGAAACACCATATATTTT
TRBJ2-3 | TRBV14 | few | TRBD2 | CASSRRTSGRAADTQYF | TGTGCCAGCAGCCGAAGGACTAGCGGGAGGGCGGCAGATACGCAGTATTTT
TRBJ1-1 | TRBV5-1 | NA | NA | CASSHQRTEAFF | TGCGCCAGCAGCCACCAACGCACTGAAGCTTTCTTT
TRBJ2-7 | TRBV4-1 | NA | NA | CASSQVPFEEQYF | TGCGCCAGCAGCCAAGTTCCTTTCGAGGAGCAGTACTTC
TRBJ2-1 | TRBV6-5 | few | NA | CASRGLSYNEQFF | TGTGCCAGCAGGGGACTTTCCTACAATGAGCAGTTCTTC
TRBJ1-5 | TRBV5-6 | many | NA | CASSLGQYDFNQPQHF | TGTGCCAGCAGCTTGGGACAGTACGATTTCAATCAGCCCCAGCATTTT
TRBJ2-7 | TRBV20-1 | NA | NA | CSGRDMSSYEQYF | TGCAGTGGGAGGGACATGAGCTCCTACGAGCAGTACTTC
TRBJ2-6 | TRBV3-1 | many | NA | CASGDSGANVLTF | TGTGCCAGCGGAGACTCTGGGGCCAACGTCCTGACTTTC
TRBJ1-4 | TRBV4-1 | many | NA | CASREQGNEEKLFF | TGCGCCAGCAGGGAACAGGGCAACGAAGAAAAACTGTTTTTT
TRBJ1-3 | TRBV7-2 | NA | NA | CASSSADTIYF | TGTGCCAGCAGCTCAGCAGACACCATATATTTT
TRBJ2-7 | TRBV3-1 | NA | NA | CASSHGTTTYEQYF | TGTGCCAGCAGCCATGGGACGACCACCTACGAGCAGTACTTC
TRBJ2-4 | TRBV3-1 | few | TRBD2 | CASSQGGKVDIQYF | TGTGCCAGCAGCCAGGGAGGGAAGGTGGACATTCAGTACTTC
TRBJ1-5 | TRBV6-6 | many | TRBD1 | CASSDRGYNQPQHF | TGTGCCAGCAGCGACAGGGGTTATAATCAGCCCCAGCATTTT
TRBJ2-7 | TRBV7-2 | NA | TRBD2 | CASSLAGGPDEQYF | TGTGCCAGCAGCTTAGCGGGAGGGCCGGACGAGCAGTACTTC
TRBJ1-1 | TRBV2 | NA | NA | CASSEGANTEAFF | TGTGCCAGCAGTGAAGGAGCGAACACTGAAGCTTTCTTT
TRBJ1-1 | TRBV12-3/TRBV12-4 | many | TRBD1 | CASSLDRGRRNTEAFF | TGTGCCAGCAGTTTAGACAGGGGAAGACGGAACACTGAAGCTTTCTTT
TRBJ1-2 | TRBV19 | NA | NA | CASSMGIFDRSYGYTF | TGTGCCAGTAGTATGGGGATCTTTGACCGCTCCTATGGCTACACCTTC
TRBJ1-1 | TRBV18 | few | TRBD1 | CASSFLQGAEAFF | TGTGCCAGCTCATTCTTACAGGGGGCTGAAGCTTTCTTT
TRBJ2-5 | TRBV15 | many | TRBD2 | CATSRGLAGGPQTQYF | TGTGCCACCAGCAGAGGACTAGCGGGAGGGCCGCAGACCCAGTACTTC
TRBJ2-1 | TRBV3-2 | many | NA | CASSQEGVAGNEQFF | TGTGCCAGCAGCCAAGAGGGGGTAGCGGGGAATGAGCAGTTCTTC
TRBJ2-3 | TRBV10-3 | NA | NA | CAISDHASTDTQYF | TGTGCCATCAGTGACCATGCTAGCACAGATACGCAGTATTTT
TRBJ2-7 | TRBV12-3/TRBV12-4 | NA | TRBD1 | CASNTGTGNEQYF | TGTGCCAGCAATACAGGGACAGGGAACGAGCAGTACTTC
TRBJ2-6 | TRBV19 | NA | NA | CASSIDNAYSSSGANVLTF | TGTGCCAGTAGTATAGACAACGCCTACTCCTCCTCTGGGGCCAACGTCCTGACTTTC
TRBJ1-1 | TRBV7-8 | many | TRBD1 | CASSLGQGSTEAFF | TGTGCCAGCAGCTTAGGACAGGGGTCCACTGAAGCTTTCTTT
TRBJ2-4 | TRBV6-2/TRBV6-3 | NA | NA | CASSYLTGRRDIQYF | TGTGCCAGCAGTTACCTTACAGGGAGGAGAGACATTCAGTACTTC
TRBJ2-3 | TRBV25-1 | few | TRBD2 | CASGLAGTSSDTQYF | TGTGCCTCTGGACTAGCGGGAACTTCGTCAGATACGCAGTATTTT
TRBJ1-2 | TRBV6-2/TRBV6-3 | few | NA | CASSLQGSTGYTF | TGTGCCAGCAGCCTACAGGGCTCGACGGGCTACACCTTC
TRBJ1-1 | TRBV7-9 | few | TRBD1 | CASSPRQGLMNTEAFF | TGTGCCAGCAGCCCGCGACAGGGACTCATGAACACTGAAGCTTTCTTT